This is a list of T cell receptor beta chains from one sample in a study of blood T cells in healthy people across ages. TCRdb reprocessed the 5' RACE reads with MiXCR, giving one entry per CDR3 protein. Of about 590,000 distinct CDR3 sequences detected, about 30% appear once; the ten largest clones hold 15% to 18%. The specimen was blood. The receptors stem from an elderly woman in good health. CDR3s include the opening cysteine and the closing phenylalanine or tryptophan. D genes are given only for firm matches. Only some rows state a clone size, as once, few, many or a class for expanded clones.

v_call	cdr3_length	j_call	clone_size	d_call	cdr3_aa	cdr3_nt
TRBV14	16	TRBJ2-3	many	-	CASSQAPGPIADTQYF	TGTGCCAGCAGCCAAGCCCCGGGTCCCATCGCAGATACGCAGTATTTT
TRBV3-1	16	TRBJ1-4	many	TRBD1	CASSQRTGAMGEKLFF	TGTGCCAGCAGCCAGCGAACAGGGGCGATGGGTGAAAAACTGTTTTTT
TRBV20-1	14	TRBJ2-3	many	-	CSARGETVTDTQYF	TGCAGTGCTAGAGGGGAGACAGTCACAGATACGCAGTATTTT
TRBV7-3	18	TRBJ1-4	-	TRBD1	CASSSPPDRAEGYEKLFF	TGTGCCAGCAGCTCGCCCCCGGACAGGGCGGAAGGTTATGAAAAACTGTTTTTT
TRBV12-3/TRBV12-4	15	TRBJ2-3	many	TRBD2	CASSHPSGSTDTQYF	TGTGCCAGCAGCCACCCTAGCGGGAGCACAGATACGCAGTATTTT
TRBV3-1	21	TRBJ2-3	-	TRBD2	CASSQEGTSGSFGSSTDTQYF	TGTGCCAGCAGCCAAGAAGGGACTAGCGGGAGTTTTGGGTCTAGCACAGATACGCAGTATTTT
TRBV5-4	13	TRBJ2-5	many	TRBD2	CASSLAGVETQYF	TGTGCCAGCAGCTTAGCGGGGGTGGAGACCCAGTACTTC
TRBV6-1	12	TRBJ2-1	few	-	CASSGVDNEQFF	TGTGCCAGCAGTGGGGTTGATAATGAGCAGTTCTTC
TRBV20-1	12	TRBJ1-1	-	-	CSASIPGTEAFF	TGCAGTGCATCAATCCCGGGCACTGAAGCTTTCTTT
TRBV10-3	15	TRBJ2-5	many	TRBD1	CATAKGEGAQETQYF	TGTGCCACCGCTAAGGGAGAGGGGGCTCAAGAGACCCAGTACTTC
TRBV9	16	TRBJ2-3	many	-	CASSFHPGGRTDTQYF	TGTGCCAGCAGCTTCCACCCCGGGGGTCGCACAGATACGCAGTATTTT
TRBV12-3/TRBV12-4	15	TRBJ2-3	-	-	CASSLDTMKTDTQYF	TGTGCCAGCAGTTTAGACACCATGAAGACAGATACGCAGTATTTT
TRBV28	15	TRBJ2-1	many	-	CASTDGGLGYNEQFF	TGTGCCAGCACCGATGGGGGTCTAGGCTACAATGAGCAGTTCTTC
TRBV6-5	15	TRBJ1-1	-	-	CASSYGQGGGTEAFF	TGTGCCAGCAGTTACGGCCAGGGAGGGGGCACTGAAGCTTTCTTT
TRBV11-1	15	TRBJ2-5	many	TRBD1	CASSGARTGRETQYF	TGTGCCAGCAGCGGCGCCAGGACAGGGAGAGAGACCCAGTACTTC
TRBV29-1	15	TRBJ2-5	many	-	CSVEVSARGQETQYF	TGCAGCGTTGAGGTCTCTGCCCGGGGGCAAGAGACCCAGTACTTC
TRBV29-1	15	TRBJ2-3	many	-	CSVADRARGTDTQYF	TGCAGCGTTGCCGACAGAGCCCGGGGCACAGATACGCAGTATTTT
TRBV5-1	13	TRBJ1-1	once	-	CASSYEDKTEAFF	TGCGCCAGCAGCTACGAGGACAAGACTGAAGCTTTCTTT
TRBV6-1	17	TRBJ1-5	many	-	CASRKGFGQASNQPQHF	TGTGCCAGCAGAAAGGGGTTTGGACAAGCTAGCAATCAGCCCCAGCATTTT
TRBV6-1	16	TRBJ2-1	many	-	CASSARVGTSYNEQFF	TGTGCCAGCAGTGCCCGTGTAGGGACCTCTTACAATGAGCAGTTCTTC
TRBV12-3/TRBV12-4	14	TRBJ2-7	many	-	CASSSQGPSVEQYF	TGTGCCAGCAGTTCGCAAGGTCCTTCTGTCGAGCAGTACTTC
TRBV19	16	TRBJ2-3	few	TRBD2	CASSGTSGGGTDTQYF	TGTGCCAGTAGTGGTACAAGCGGGGGTGGGACAGATACGCAGTATTTT
TRBV6-6	15	TRBJ2-3	many	-	CASSYSGVDTDTQYF	TGTGCCAGCAGTTACTCCGGGGTTGACACAGATACGCAGTATTTT
TRBV14	16	TRBJ2-3	many	TRBD2	CASSQELAGDTDTQYF	TGTGCCAGCAGCCAAGAACTAGCGGGGGACACAGATACGCAGTATTTT
TRBV6-5	13	TRBJ2-7	once	-	CASRERTDYEQYF	TGTGCCAGCAGAGAACGGACGGACTACGAGCAGTACTTC
TRBV9	12	TRBJ2-3	many	-	CASSEGGDTQYF	TGTGCCAGCAGCGAGGGGGGGGATACGCAGTATTTT
TRBV2	12	TRBJ2-5	many	-	CASSEGTEEQYF	TGTGCCAGCAGTGAAGGGACAGAGGAGCAGTACTTC
TRBV6-6	14	TRBJ1-1	many	-	CASSPGGGYTEAFF	TGTGCCAGCAGTCCTGGGGGGGGCTACACTGAAGCTTTCTTT
TRBV6-1	15	TRBJ1-5	-	TRBD1	CASGADRGLNQPQHF	TGTGCCAGCGGTGCGGACAGGGGCTTGAATCAGCCCCAGCATTTT
TRBV25-1	13	TRBJ2-5	-	-	CASSESPSKTQYF	TGTGCCAGCAGTGAATCCCCTAGCAAGACCCAGTACTTC
TRBV7-6	13	TRBJ2-1	-	-	CASSQPGLPEQFF	TGTGCCAGCAGTCAACCGGGGCTCCCAGAGCAGTTCTTC
TRBV10-3	15	TRBJ2-7	many	TRBD1	CAISESTGGNYEQYF	TGTGCCATCAGTGAGTCTACAGGGGGTAACTACGAGCAGTACTTC
TRBV5-6	11	TRBJ1-2	many	-	CASSFRYGYTF	TGTGCCAGCAGCTTCCGATATGGCTACACCTTC
TRBV28	15	TRBJ1-2	-	-	CASSPPWAGTGGYTF	TGTGCCAGCAGTCCCCCTTGGGCAGGGACGGGGGGCTACACCTTC
TRBV7-9	15	TRBJ2-7	-	TRBD2	CASSRTSGGYNEQYF	TGTGCCAGCAGCCGGACTAGCGGGGGCTACAATGAGCAGTACTTC
TRBV12-5	16	TRBJ1-1	-	-	CASGLFRIGGGTEAFF	TGTGCTAGTGGTTTGTTCCGAATCGGGGGGGGAACTGAAGCTTTCTTT
TRBV12-3/TRBV12-4	14	TRBJ2-5	many	-	CASSLTGFAGTQYF	TGTGCCAGCAGTTTGACAGGCTTTGCTGGGACCCAGTACTTC
TRBV6-1	17	TRBJ1-4	many	TRBD1	CASKLRDRGDYNEKLFF	TGTGCCAGCAAGCTACGGGACAGGGGGGATTATAATGAAAAACTGTTTTTT